The rows below give T cell receptor beta chains drawn from one sample of a study of blood T cell repertoires in COVID-19. Only in-frame clones appear in the TCRdb table, and some are missing; sequencing was by immunoSEQ multiplex PCR. The sample carries 200,000 to 250,000 clones, approximately 91% recorded once. Sequenced: peripheral blood. Receptors originate from a man aged 55 to 70 who had recovered from COVID-19. Each CDR3 is given with its conserved first and last residue.

j_call: TRBJ2-7; v_call: TRBV6-5; cdr3_length: 12; cdr3_aa: CASGWTGGGQYF
j_call: TRBJ2-1; v_call: TRBV19; cdr3_length: 16; cdr3_aa: CASSRILAELYNEQFF
j_call: TRBJ2-2; v_call: TRBV6-5; cdr3_length: 15; cdr3_aa: CASKPQGIRTGELFF
j_call: TRBJ2-1; v_call: TRBV7-2; cdr3_length: 14; cdr3_aa: CASSLGLARNEQFF
j_call: TRBJ2-3; v_call: TRBV5-1; cdr3_length: 16; cdr3_aa: CASSLAPLAGSDTQYF
j_call: TRBJ2-3; v_call: TRBV11-2; cdr3_length: 15; cdr3_aa: CASSLKTSNTDTQYF
j_call: TRBJ1-6; v_call: TRBV27; cdr3_length: 12; cdr3_aa: CASSPPYSPLHF
j_call: TRBJ2-2; v_call: TRBV2; cdr3_length: 15; cdr3_aa: CASTLAGGGTGELFF
j_call: TRBJ2-7; v_call: TRBV28; cdr3_length: 15; cdr3_aa: CASSIKQGAYYEQYF
j_call: TRBJ1-2; v_call: TRBV25-1; cdr3_length: 15; cdr3_aa: CASSPSTGLNYGYTF
j_call: TRBJ2-1; v_call: TRBV5-1; cdr3_length: 19; cdr3_aa: CASSPSFRGRIDSYNEQFF
j_call: TRBJ1-2; v_call: TRBV15; cdr3_length: 15; cdr3_aa: CATSRDAATNYGYTF
j_call: TRBJ2-5; v_call: TRBV10-3; cdr3_length: 11; cdr3_aa: CATMIGETQYF
j_call: TRBJ2-7; v_call: TRBV19; cdr3_length: 15; cdr3_aa: CASSVLQGNLYEQYF
j_call: TRBJ1-4; v_call: TRBV5-5; cdr3_length: 15; cdr3_aa: CASSKGGQGGEKLFF
j_call: TRBJ1-2; v_call: TRBV7-2; cdr3_length: 14; cdr3_aa: CASSPRQGIYGYTF
j_call: TRBJ2-7; v_call: TRBV2; cdr3_length: 14; cdr3_aa: CASRIVQGGNEQYF
j_call: TRBJ2-7; v_call: TRBV3-1/TRBV3-2; cdr3_length: 14; cdr3_aa: CASSREGSGYEQYF
j_call: TRBJ2-7; v_call: TRBV19; cdr3_length: 15; cdr3_aa: CASSIVLAGVYEQYF
j_call: TRBJ2-7; v_call: TRBV19; cdr3_length: 14; cdr3_aa: CASSADTTSYEQYF
j_call: TRBJ2-5; v_call: TRBV6-6; cdr3_length: 14; cdr3_aa: CASSYLAGGETQYF
j_call: TRBJ2-7; v_call: TRBV19; cdr3_length: 15; cdr3_aa: CASSRQRTSGYEQYF
j_call: TRBJ2-1; v_call: TRBV6-6; cdr3_length: 13; cdr3_aa: CASKLLGGDEQFF
j_call: TRBJ1-5; v_call: TRBV30; cdr3_length: 13; cdr3_aa: CAWSTGNNQPQHF
j_call: TRBJ2-5; v_call: TRBV7-9; cdr3_length: 14; cdr3_aa: CASSLGLAEETQYF
j_call: TRBJ1-5; v_call: TRBV11-2; cdr3_length: 14; cdr3_aa: CASRRGGSNQPQHF
j_call: TRBJ2-7; v_call: TRBV7-2; cdr3_length: 16; cdr3_aa: CASSLVWDRGMGEQYF
j_call: TRBJ2-5; v_call: TRBV6-5; cdr3_length: 15; cdr3_aa: CASSRGLAGVETQYF
j_call: TRBJ1-5; v_call: TRBV5-1; cdr3_length: 14; cdr3_aa: CASSQGLGNQPQHF
j_call: TRBJ2-1; v_call: TRBV29-1; cdr3_length: 11; cdr3_aa: CSVVSYNEQFF
j_call: TRBJ2-2; v_call: TRBV7-9; cdr3_length: 14; cdr3_aa: CASSPSGRTGELFF
j_call: TRBJ1-3; v_call: TRBV9; cdr3_length: 17; cdr3_aa: CASSPLPDRGSGNTIYF
j_call: TRBJ2-7; v_call: TRBV7-2; cdr3_length: 14; cdr3_aa: CASSLSLATYEQYF
j_call: TRBJ2-7; v_call: TRBV7-8; cdr3_length: 15; cdr3_aa: CASSRLAPGLYEQYF
j_call: TRBJ2-3; v_call: TRBV6-2/TRBV6-3; cdr3_length: 12; cdr3_aa: CASSYSKDTQYF
j_call: TRBJ2-1; v_call: TRBV7-3; cdr3_length: 13; cdr3_aa: CASSRGAYNEQFF
j_call: TRBJ1-2; v_call: TRBV5-6; cdr3_length: 13; cdr3_aa: CASSKDTNYGYTF